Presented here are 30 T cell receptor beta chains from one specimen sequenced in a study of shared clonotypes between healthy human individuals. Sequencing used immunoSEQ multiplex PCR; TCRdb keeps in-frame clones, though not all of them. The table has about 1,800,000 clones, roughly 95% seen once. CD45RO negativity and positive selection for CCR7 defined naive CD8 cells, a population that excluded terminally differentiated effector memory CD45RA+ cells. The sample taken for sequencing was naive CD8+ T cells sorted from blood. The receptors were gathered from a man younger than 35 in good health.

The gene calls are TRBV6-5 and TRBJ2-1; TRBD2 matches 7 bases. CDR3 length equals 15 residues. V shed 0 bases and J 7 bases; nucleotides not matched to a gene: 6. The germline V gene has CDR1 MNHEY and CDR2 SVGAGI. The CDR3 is CASSYSIGRGNEQFF. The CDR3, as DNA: TGTGCCAGCAGTTACTCGATCGGGCGGGGGAATGAGCAGTTCTTC.

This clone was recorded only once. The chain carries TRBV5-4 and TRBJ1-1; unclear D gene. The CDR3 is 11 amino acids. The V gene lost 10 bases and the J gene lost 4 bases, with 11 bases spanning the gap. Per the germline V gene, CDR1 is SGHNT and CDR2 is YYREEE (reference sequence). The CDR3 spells CAVQRGTEAFF. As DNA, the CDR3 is TGTGCCGTACAGCGGGGCACTGAAGCTTTCTTT. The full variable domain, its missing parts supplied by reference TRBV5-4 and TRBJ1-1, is ETGVTQSPTHLIKTRGQQVTLRCSSQSGHNTVSWYQQALGQGPQFIFQYYREEENGRGNFPPRFSGLQFPNYSSELNVNALELDDSALYLCAVQRGTEAFFGQGTRLTVV.

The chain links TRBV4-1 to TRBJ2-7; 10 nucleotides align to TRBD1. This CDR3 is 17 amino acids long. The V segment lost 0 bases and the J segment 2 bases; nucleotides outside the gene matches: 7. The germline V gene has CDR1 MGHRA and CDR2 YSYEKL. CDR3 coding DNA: TGCGCCAGCAGCCAAGAGCCGGGGACAGGGGTGACCTACGAGCAGTACTTC. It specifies CASSQEPGTGVTYEQYF.

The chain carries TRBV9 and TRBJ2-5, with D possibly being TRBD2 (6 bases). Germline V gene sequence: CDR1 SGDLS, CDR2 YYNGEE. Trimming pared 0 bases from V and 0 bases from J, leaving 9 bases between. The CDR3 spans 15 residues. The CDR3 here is CASSVAGTHQETQYF. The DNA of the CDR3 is TGTGCCAGCAGCGTAGCTGGGACTCACCAAGAGACCCAGTACTTC.

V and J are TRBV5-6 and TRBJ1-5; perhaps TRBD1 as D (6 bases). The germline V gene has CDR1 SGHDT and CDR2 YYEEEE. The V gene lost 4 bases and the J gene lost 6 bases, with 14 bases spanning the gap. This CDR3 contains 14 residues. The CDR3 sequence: CASSRQGRGQPQHF. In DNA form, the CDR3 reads TGTGCCAGCAGCCGTCAGGGGAGAGGTCAGCCCCAGCATTTT.

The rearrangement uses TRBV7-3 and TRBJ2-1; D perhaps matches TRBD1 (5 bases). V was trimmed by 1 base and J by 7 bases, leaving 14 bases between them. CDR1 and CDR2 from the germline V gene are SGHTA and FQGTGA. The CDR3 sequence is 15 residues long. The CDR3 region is CASSLNQGLKNEQFF. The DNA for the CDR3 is TGTGCCAGCAGCTTAAATCAGGGATTGAAGAATGAGCAGTTCTTC. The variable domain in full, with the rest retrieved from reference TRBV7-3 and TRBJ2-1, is GAGVSQTPSNKVTEKGKYVELRCDPISGHTALYWYRQSLGQGPEFLIYFQGTGAADDSGLPNDRFFAVRPEGSVSTLKIQRTERGDSAVYLCASSLNQGLKNEQFFGPGTRLTVL.

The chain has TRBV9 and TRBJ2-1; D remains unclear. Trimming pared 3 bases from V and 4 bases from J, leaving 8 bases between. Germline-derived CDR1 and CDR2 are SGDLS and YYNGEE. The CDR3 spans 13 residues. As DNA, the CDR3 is TGTGCCAGCAGCGCAACGACTTACAATGAGCAGTTCTTC. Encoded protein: CASSATTYNEQFF.

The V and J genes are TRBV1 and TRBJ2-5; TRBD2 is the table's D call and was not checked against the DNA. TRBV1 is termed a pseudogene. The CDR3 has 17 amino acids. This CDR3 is CTSSQEEWWSYGETQYF. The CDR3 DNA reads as TGCACCAGCAGCCAAGAGGAGTGGTGGTCTTACGGCGAGACCCAGTACTTC.

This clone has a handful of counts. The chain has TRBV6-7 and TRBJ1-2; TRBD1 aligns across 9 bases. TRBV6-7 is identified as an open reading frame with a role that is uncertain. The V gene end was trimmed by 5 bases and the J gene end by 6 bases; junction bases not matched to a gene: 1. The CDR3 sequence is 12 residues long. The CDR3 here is CASSTGGDGYTF. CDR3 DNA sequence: TGTGCCAGCAGTACAGGGGGCGATGGCTACACCTTC.

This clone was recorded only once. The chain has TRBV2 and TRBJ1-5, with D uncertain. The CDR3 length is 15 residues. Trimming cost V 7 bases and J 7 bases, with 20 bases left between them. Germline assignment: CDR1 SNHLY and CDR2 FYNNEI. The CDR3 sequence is CASNPSRGVWQPQHF. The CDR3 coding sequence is TGTGCCAGCAATCCTAGTCGAGGTGTGTGGCAGCCCCAGCATTTT.

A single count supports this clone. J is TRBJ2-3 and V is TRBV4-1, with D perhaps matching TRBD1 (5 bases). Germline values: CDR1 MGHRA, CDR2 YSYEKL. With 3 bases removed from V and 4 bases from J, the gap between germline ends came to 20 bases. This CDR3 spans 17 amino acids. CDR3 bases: TGCGCCAGCAGCCAGCCCGCCACAGGCCACCTCGCAGATACGCAGTATTTT. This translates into CASSQPATGHLADTQYF.

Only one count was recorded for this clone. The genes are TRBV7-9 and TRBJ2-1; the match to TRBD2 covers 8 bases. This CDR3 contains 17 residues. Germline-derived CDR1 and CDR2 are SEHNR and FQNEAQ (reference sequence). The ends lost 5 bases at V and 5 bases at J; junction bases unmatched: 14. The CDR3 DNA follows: TGTGCCAGCAGCAGTATGCAACTAGCGGATCGACACAATGAGCAGTTCTTC. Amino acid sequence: CASSSMQLADRHNEQFF.

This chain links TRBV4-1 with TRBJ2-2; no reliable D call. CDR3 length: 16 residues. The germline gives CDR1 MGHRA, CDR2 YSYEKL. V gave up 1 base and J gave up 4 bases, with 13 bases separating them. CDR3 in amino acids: CASSQVNTPVTGELFF. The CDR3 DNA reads TGCGCCAGCAGCCAAGTGAATACGCCGGTCACCGGGGAGCTGTTTTTT.

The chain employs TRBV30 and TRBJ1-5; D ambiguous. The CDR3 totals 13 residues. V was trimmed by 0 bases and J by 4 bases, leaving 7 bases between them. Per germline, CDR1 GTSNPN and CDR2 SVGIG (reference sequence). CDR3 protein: CAWSVTLNQPQHF. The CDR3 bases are TGTGCCTGGAGTGTAACGTTAAATCAGCCCCAGCATTTT. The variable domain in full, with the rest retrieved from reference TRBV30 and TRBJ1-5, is SQTIHQWPATLVQPVGSPLSLECTVEGTSNPNLYWYRQAAGRGLQLLFYSVGIGQISSEVPQNLSASRPQDRQFILSSKKLLLSDSGFYLCAWSVTLNQPQHFGDGTRLSIL.

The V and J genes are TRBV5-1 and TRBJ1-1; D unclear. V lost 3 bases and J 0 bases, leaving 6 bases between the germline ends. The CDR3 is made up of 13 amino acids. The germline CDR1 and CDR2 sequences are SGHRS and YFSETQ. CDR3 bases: TGCGCCAGCAGCTATTCGGTGAACACTGAAGCTTTCTTT. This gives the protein CASSYSVNTEAFF.

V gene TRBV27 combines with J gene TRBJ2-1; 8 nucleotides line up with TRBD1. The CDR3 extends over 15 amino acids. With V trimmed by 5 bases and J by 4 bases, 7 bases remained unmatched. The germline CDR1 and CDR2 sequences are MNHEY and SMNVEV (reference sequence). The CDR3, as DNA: TGTGCCAGCAGTCCTTGGACAGGGTCGTACAATGAGCAGTTCTTC. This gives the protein CASSPWTGSYNEQFF.

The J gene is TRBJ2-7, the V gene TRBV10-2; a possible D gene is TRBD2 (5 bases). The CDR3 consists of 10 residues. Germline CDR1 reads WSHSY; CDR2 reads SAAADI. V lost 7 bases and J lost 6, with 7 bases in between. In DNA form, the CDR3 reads TGCGCCAGCAACGAGGGCGAGCAGTACTTC. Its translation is CASNEGEQYF.

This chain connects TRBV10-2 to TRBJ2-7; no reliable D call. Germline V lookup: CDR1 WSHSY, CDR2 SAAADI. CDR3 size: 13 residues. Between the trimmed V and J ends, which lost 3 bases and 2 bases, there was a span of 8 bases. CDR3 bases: TGCGCCAGCAGTGATCGTGCGGCCTACGAGCAGTACTTC. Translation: CASSDRAAYEQYF.

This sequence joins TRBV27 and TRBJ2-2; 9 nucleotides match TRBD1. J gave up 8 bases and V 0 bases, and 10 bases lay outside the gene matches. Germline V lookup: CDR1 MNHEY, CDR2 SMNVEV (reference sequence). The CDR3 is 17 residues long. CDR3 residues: CASSLSAGTGISGELFF. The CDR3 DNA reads TGTGCCAGCAGTTTATCGGCCGGGACAGGGATTTCTGGGGAGCTGTTTTTT.

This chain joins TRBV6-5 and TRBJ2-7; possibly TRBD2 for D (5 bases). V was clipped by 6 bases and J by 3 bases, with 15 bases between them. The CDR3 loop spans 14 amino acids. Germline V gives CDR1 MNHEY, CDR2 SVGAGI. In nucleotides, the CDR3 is TGTGCCAGCAGCCCCACCCGGGAAGGCTACGAGCAGTACTTC. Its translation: CASSPTREGYEQYF.

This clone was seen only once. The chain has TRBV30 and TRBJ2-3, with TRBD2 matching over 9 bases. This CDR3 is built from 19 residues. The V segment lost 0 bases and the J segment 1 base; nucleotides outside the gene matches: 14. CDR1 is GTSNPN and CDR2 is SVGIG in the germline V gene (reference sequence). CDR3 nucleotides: TGTGCCTGGAGTGTACTGGCGGGAGGGCCATCGGAGGGCACAGATACGCAGTATTTT. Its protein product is CAWSVLAGGPSEGTDTQYF. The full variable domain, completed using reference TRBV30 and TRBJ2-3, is SQTIHQWPATLVQPVGSPLSLECTVEGTSNPNLYWYRQAAGRGLQLLFYSVGIGQISSEVPQNLSASRPQDRQFILSSKKLLLSDSGFYLCAWSVLAGGPSEGTDTQYFGPGTRLTVL.

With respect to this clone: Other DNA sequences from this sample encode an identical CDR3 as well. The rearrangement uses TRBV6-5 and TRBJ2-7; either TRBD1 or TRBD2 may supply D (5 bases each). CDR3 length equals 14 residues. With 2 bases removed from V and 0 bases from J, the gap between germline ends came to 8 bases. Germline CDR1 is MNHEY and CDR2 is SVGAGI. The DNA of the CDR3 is TGTGCCAGCAGTTACGAGGGGAGCTCCTACGAGCAGTACTTC. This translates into CASSYEGSSYEQYF.

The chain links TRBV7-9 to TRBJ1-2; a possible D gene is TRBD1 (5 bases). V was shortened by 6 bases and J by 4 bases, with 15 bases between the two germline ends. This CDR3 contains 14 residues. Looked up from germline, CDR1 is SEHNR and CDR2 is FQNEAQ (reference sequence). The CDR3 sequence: CASRPGAGSYGYTF. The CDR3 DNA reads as TGTGCCAGCAGGCCCGGGGCTGGGAGCTATGGCTACACCTTC.

CDR3 DNA sequence: TGTGCCTGGAGTCCTGGGAGCGACAATGAGCAGTTCTTC. Its translation: CAWSPGSDNEQFF. The chain is built from TRBV30 and TRBJ2-1; a possible D gene is TRBD2 (5 bases). This CDR3 has 13 residues. Germline lookup yields CDR1 GTSNPN and CDR2 SVGIG (reference sequence). V was pared by 2 bases and J by 5 bases, with 10 bases between.

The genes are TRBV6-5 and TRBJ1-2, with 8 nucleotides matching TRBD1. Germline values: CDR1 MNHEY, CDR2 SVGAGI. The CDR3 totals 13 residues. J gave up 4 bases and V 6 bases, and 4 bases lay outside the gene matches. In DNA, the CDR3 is TGTGCCAGCAGGGGGACAGGACCCTATGGCTACACCTTC. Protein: CASRGTGPYGYTF.

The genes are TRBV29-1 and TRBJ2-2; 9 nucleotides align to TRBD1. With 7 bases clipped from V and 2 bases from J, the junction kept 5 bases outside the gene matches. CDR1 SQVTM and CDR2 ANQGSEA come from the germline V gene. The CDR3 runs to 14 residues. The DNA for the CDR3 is TGCAGCGCTGGGACAGGGTCAAACACCGGGGAGCTGTTTTTT. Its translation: CSAGTGSNTGELFF.

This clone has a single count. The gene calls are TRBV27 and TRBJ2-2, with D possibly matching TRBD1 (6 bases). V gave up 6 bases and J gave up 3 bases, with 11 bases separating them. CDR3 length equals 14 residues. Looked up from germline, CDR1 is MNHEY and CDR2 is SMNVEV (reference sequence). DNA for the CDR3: TGTGCCAGCAGCAGGGGAACGGACACCGGGGAGCTGTTTTTT. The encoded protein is CASSRGTDTGELFF.

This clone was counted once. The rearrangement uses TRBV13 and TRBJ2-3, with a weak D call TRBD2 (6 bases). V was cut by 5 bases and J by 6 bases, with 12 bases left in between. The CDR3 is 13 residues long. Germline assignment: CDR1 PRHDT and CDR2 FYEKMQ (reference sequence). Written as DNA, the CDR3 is TGTGCCAGCAGCCCCGGTGGGAGGGATACGCAGTATTTT. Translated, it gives CASSPGGRDTQYF.

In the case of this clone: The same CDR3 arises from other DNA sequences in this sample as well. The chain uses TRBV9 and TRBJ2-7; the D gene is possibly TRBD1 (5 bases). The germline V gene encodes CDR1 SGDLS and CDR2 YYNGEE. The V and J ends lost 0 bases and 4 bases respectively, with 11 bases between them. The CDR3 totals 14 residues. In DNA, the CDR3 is TGTGCCAGCAGCGTAGGGGGCTCAGGGTACGAGCAGTACTTC. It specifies CASSVGGSGYEQYF. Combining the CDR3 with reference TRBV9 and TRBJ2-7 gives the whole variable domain DSGVTQTPKHLITATGQRVTLRCSPRSGDLSVYWYQQSLDQGLQFLIQYYNGEERAKGNILERFSAQQFPDLHSELNLSSLELGDSALYFCASSVGGSGYEQYFGPGTRLTVT.

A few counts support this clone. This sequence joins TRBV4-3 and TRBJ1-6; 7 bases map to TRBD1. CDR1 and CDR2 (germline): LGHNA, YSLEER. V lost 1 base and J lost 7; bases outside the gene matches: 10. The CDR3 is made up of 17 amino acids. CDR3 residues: CASSQGSPGQENSPLHF. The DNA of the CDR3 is TGCGCCAGCAGCCAAGGTAGCCCCGGACAGGAGAATTCACCCCTCCACTTT.